These T cell receptor beta chains were read from a single sample in a study of early T cells in non-severe SARS-CoV-2 infection. TCRdb redid the calling of the 5' RACE reads with MiXCR, one entry per CDR3 protein. Of tens of thousands of distinct CDR3 sequences in the sample, about 12% were seen once. The specimen sequenced was whole blood. The receptors originated from an adult who was a healthcare worker with PCR-confirmed SARS-CoV-2 infection or an uninfected control (not recorded which). Each CDR3 is given with its conserved first and last residue. D genes are given only for firm matches. Clone size, where shown, is once, few, many, or a class for clones that have expanded.

V gene	clone size	J gene	D gene	CDR3 protein	CDR3 DNA
TRBV9	.	TRBJ2-3	.	CASGGNTDTQYF	TGTGCCAGCGGAGGGAACACAGATACGCAGTATTTT
TRBV20-1	once	TRBJ1-6	TRBD1	CSARDLNTGTGNNSPLHF	TGCAGTGCTAGAGACCTAAATACCGGGACAGGGAATAATTCACCCCTCCACTTT
TRBV9	few	TRBJ2-4	TRBD2	CASSVGGVLAMDIQYF	TGTGCCAGCAGCGTAGGAGGTGTACTAGCGATGGACATTCAGTACTTC
TRBV20-1	many	TRBJ2-3	TRBD1	CSARDPGQGATDTQYF	TGCAGTGCTAGAGATCCGGGACAGGGGGCAACAGATACGCAGTATTTT
TRBV6-1	few	TRBJ2-2	.	CASSERSIGPNTGELFF	TGTGCCAGCAGTGAACGTAGTATAGGACCAAACACCGGGGAGCTGTTTTTT
TRBV11-1	many	TRBJ2-3	.	CASSFSRVESTDTQYF	TGTGCCAGCAGCTTTAGTCGGGTTGAGAGCACAGATACGCAGTATTTT
TRBV14	few	TRBJ2-1	TRBD2	CASSPGTSGRAGKQFF	TGTGCCAGCAGCCCCGGGACTAGCGGGAGGGCTGGGAAGCAGTTCTTC
TRBV11-3	few	TRBJ2-1	.	CASSSLAAENEQFF	TGTGCCAGCAGCTCTCTAGCCGCAGAAAATGAGCAGTTCTTC
TRBV27	many	TRBJ2-1	.	CASPRTRSSYNEQFF	TGTGCCAGCCCCCGAACTCGTAGCTCCTACAATGAGCAGTTCTTC
TRBV18	.	TRBJ2-1	TRBD1	CASSPPIGQGVSYNEQFF	TGTGCCAGCTCACCACCTATAGGACAGGGTGTTTCCTACAATGAGCAGTTCTTC
TRBV18	few	TRBJ2-3	.	CASSPSATDTQYF	TGTGCCAGCTCACCCTCCGCCACAGATACGCAGTATTTT
TRBV2	many	TRBJ1-1	.	CASSTGTANTEAFF	TGTGCCAGCAGTACCGGAACAGCGAACACTGAAGCTTTCTTT
TRBV14	many	TRBJ2-7	.	CASSLLTGLEQYF	TGTGCCAGCAGCCTCCTGACGGGGCTGGAGCAGTACTTC
TRBV7-2	.	TRBJ2-1	TRBD1	CASSLPGQDYNEQFF	TGTGCCAGCAGCTTGCCGGGACAGGACTACAATGAGCAGTTCTTC
TRBV7-9	few	TRBJ2-3	.	CASSLAGGTTDTQYF	TGTGCCAGCAGCTTAGCGGGGGGCACCACAGATACGCAGTATTTT
TRBV2	.	TRBJ2-7	.	CASTGTYEQYF	TGTGCCAGCACCGGAACCTACGAGCAGTACTTC
TRBV2	many	TRBJ2-2	.	CASSEALAVTGELFF	TGTGCCAGCAGTGAGGCACTAGCCGTGACCGGGGAGCTGTTTTTT
TRBV12-5	once	TRBJ1-4	TRBD1	CASGWVGDRSFEKLFF	TGTGCTAGTGGTTGGGTAGGGGACAGAAGCTTTGAAAAACTGTTTTTT
TRBV7-2	.	TRBJ1-3	TRBD1	CASSSTGGGWGNTIYF	TGTGCCAGCAGCAGCACAGGGGGCGGATGGGGAAACACCATATATTTT
TRBV20-1	few	TRBJ2-1	TRBD2	CSASSGSYNEQFF	TGCAGTGCTTCTAGCGGCTCCTACAATGAGCAGTTCTTC
TRBV2	.	TRBJ2-3	.	CASSVDLSTDTQYF	TGTGCCAGCAGTGTAGACCTAAGCACAGATACGCAGTATTTT
TRBV2	many	TRBJ2-6	.	CASRGPGANVLTF	TGTGCCAGCAGGGGGCCAGGGGCCAACGTCCTGACTTTC
TRBV18	.	TRBJ2-3	.	CASSPPSADTQYF	TGTGCCAGCTCACCACCGTCAGCAGATACGCAGTATTTT
TRBV27	many	TRBJ2-7	.	CASRGHDYEQYF	TGTGCCAGCAGGGGGCACGACTACGAGCAGTACTTC
TRBV27	few	TRBJ1-6	TRBD1	CASSRGLGWGSPLHF	TGTGCCAGCAGCAGGGGGTTGGGTTGGGGTTCACCCCTCCACTTT
TRBV3-2	.	TRBJ2-1	.	CASSPRLAGGREQFF	TGTGCCAGCAGCCCCCGACTAGCGGGAGGTCGTGAGCAGTTCTTC
TRBV4-1	.	TRBJ2-7	.	CASSQSQKAHEQYF	TGCGCCAGCAGCCAATCTCAGAAGGCCCACGAGCAGTACTTC
TRBV19	.	TRBJ2-1	.	CASSIDGRSRRGDEQFF	TGTGCCAGTAGTATAGATGGGAGGAGCCGACGCGGCGATGAGCAGTTCTTC
TRBV7-2	.	TRBJ2-7	TRBD2	CASSLTPGTTYEQYF	TGTGCCAGCAGCTTAACCCCCGGGACTACCTACGAGCAGTACTTC
TRBV4-3	many	TRBJ2-2	.	CASSPGERHTGELFF	TGCGCCAGCAGCCCCGGGGAGCGACACACCGGGGAGCTGTTTTTT
TRBV29-1	.	TRBJ2-7	TRBD2	CSVGISGKDEQYF	TGCAGCGTTGGGATTAGCGGGAAGGACGAGCAGTACTTC
TRBV20-1	.	TRBJ1-4	.	CSAVLNEKLFF	TGCAGTGCTGTCCTAAATGAAAAACTGTTTTTT
TRBV11-2	many	TRBJ2-5	.	CASSLWRDPETQYF	TGTGCCAGCAGCCTCTGGCGAGACCCAGAGACCCAGTACTTC
TRBV7-9	many	TRBJ2-2	.	CASSLGLRENTGELFF	TGTGCCAGCAGCTTAGGGTTACGCGAAAACACCGGGGAGCTGTTTTTT
TRBV11-3	few	TRBJ2-1	TRBD2	CASSSAGLAGNEQFF	TGTGCCAGCAGCTCCGCGGGGCTAGCGGGCAATGAGCAGTTCTTC
TRBV20-1	many	TRBJ2-2	.	CSARLAAGELFF	TGCAGTGCTAGGTTAGCCGCCGGGGAGCTGTTTTTT